This is a list of T cell receptor beta chains from one sample in a study of T cell responses to AZD1222 COVID-19 vaccine. Libraries were prepared by immunoSEQ multiplex PCR; TCRdb keeps only in-frame clonotypes and omits some of them. Of tens of thousands of clones listed, approximately 90% were seen once; the top ten hold 15% to 20%. The sequences come from peripheral blood, collected on day 0 of AZD1222 vaccination. Receptors were obtained from an adult in good health. Both conserved end residues are part of each CDR3. A D gene is named only where the DNA matches it firmly. Clone sizes are given selectively: once, few, many, or a class where the clone is expanded.

J	length	size	V	D	CDR3	DNA
TRBJ1-4	15	NA	TRBV5-1	NA	CASSFSGSRGEKLFF	TGCGCCAGCAGCTTTTCAGGGTCTAGGGGTGAAAAACTGTTTTTT
TRBJ1-4	14	NA	TRBV19	TRBD1	CASRTGGTNEKLFF	TGTGCCAGCAGGACAGGGGGAACTAATGAAAAACTGTTTTTT
TRBJ1-6	12	NA	TRBV5-6	NA	CASSLRELPLHF	TGTGCCAGCAGCTTGAGAGAACTCCCCCTCCACTTT
TRBJ2-1	16	NA	TRBV7-3	NA	CASSLRFSHSYNEQFF	TGTGCCAGCAGCTTAAGGTTCAGCCACTCCTACAATGAGCAGTTCTTC
TRBJ1-5	12	NA	TRBV25-1	NA	CASNLGNQPQHF	TGTGCCAGCAATTTGGGCAATCAGCCCCAGCATTTT
TRBJ1-1	14	NA	TRBV4-1	NA	CASSAYRVGSEAFF	TGCGCCAGCAGCGCCTACAGGGTAGGTTCTGAAGCTTTCTTT
TRBJ1-3	16	NA	TRBV9	NA	CASSVDQGLTGNTIYF	TGTGCCAGCAGCGTAGATCAGGGGCTAACTGGAAACACCATATATTTT
TRBJ2-3	15	NA	TRBV2	TRBD2	CASSGEREYPDTQYF	TGTGCCAGCAGTGGTGAGCGGGAGTACCCAGATACGCAGTATTTT
TRBJ2-3	14	NA	TRBV5-1	NA	CASRAVSSTDTQYF	TGCGCCAGCAGGGCCGTCTCTAGCACAGATACGCAGTATTTT
TRBJ2-7	13	NA	TRBV6-1	NA	CASSEGQPYEQYF	TGTGCCAGCAGTGAAGGACAGCCCTACGAGCAGTACTTC
TRBJ2-2	16	NA	TRBV30	TRBD1	CAWSELDRGWTGELFF	TGTGCCTGGAGTGAGCTAGACAGGGGCTGGACCGGGGAGCTGTTTTTT
TRBJ2-3	13	NA	TRBV19	NA	CASSSTRTDTQYF	TGTGCCTCCTCCTCGACCCGCACAGATACGCAGTATTTT
TRBJ2-2	15	NA	TRBV2	TRBD2	CASTLAGGNAGELFF	TGTGCCAGCACCCTAGCGGGGGGGAATGCCGGGGAGCTGTTTTTT
TRBJ1-5	15	NA	TRBV30	NA	CAWSTEGQGNQPQHF	TGTGCCTGGAGTACCGAGGGGCAGGGCAATCAGCCCCAGCATTTT
TRBJ2-2	13	medium-sized	TRBV14	NA	CASSQLPTGELFF	TGTGCCAGCAGCCAGCTGCCCACCGGGGAGCTGTTTTTT
TRBJ1-4	17	NA	TRBV18	NA	CASSPPGLNPTNEKLFF	TGTGCCAGCTCACCACCGGGGTTGAATCCAACTAATGAAAAACTGTTTTTT
TRBJ1-2	11	NA	TRBV7-3	NA	CASSSGSGYTF	TGTGCCAGCAGCTCAGGGTCCGGCTACACCTTC
TRBJ2-3	15	NA	TRBV6-5	NA	CASSLGGVAGDTQYF	TGTGCCAGCAGTTTAGGGGGGGTGGCTGGAGATACGCAGTATTTT
TRBJ2-7	15	once	TRBV27	NA	CATARFEVLSYEQYF	TGTGCCACCGCCAGATTTGAAGTACTCTCCTACGAGCAGTACTTC
TRBJ1-1	11	NA	TRBV27	NA	CAVGENTEAFF	TGTGCCGTGGGGGAGAACACTGAAGCTTTCTTT
TRBJ2-7	14	NA	TRBV19	TRBD1	CASSWTGGSYEQYF	TGTGCCAGTAGTTGGACAGGGGGCTCCTACGAGCAGTACTTC
TRBJ1-1	14	NA	TRBV27	NA	CASSFLGSNTEAFF	TGTGCCAGCAGTTTTTTGGGGTCCAACACTGAAGCTTTCTTT
TRBJ2-4	14	NA	TRBV29-1	NA	CSGLGGSAKNIQYF	TGCAGCGGCCTTGGGGGTTCAGCCAAAAACATTCAGTACTTC
TRBJ2-1	15	NA	TRBV3-1/TRBV3-2	TRBD1	CASSLTGAVYNEQFF	TGTGCCAGCAGCCTTACAGGGGCCGTCTACAATGAGCAGTTCTTC
TRBJ2-3	14	NA	TRBV11-2	NA	CASSFPTPTDTQYF	TGTGCCAGCAGCTTCCCAACCCCCACAGATACGCAGTATTTT
TRBJ2-1	12	NA	TRBV18	NA	CASGPQGHEQFF	TGTGCCAGCGGCCCCCAGGGACATGAGCAGTTCTTC
TRBJ2-7	15	NA	TRBV4-2	TRBD2	CASSPGSGSSYEQYF	TGTGCCAGCAGCCCGGGTAGCGGGAGCTCCTACGAGCAGTACTTC
TRBJ2-3	13	NA	TRBV19	NA	CASLGQGADTQYF	TGTGCCAGCTTGGGCCAAGGGGCAGATACGCAGTATTTT
TRBJ1-5	13	NA	TRBV7-2	NA	CASSLAQSQPQHF	TGTGCCAGCAGCTTAGCGCAGTCCCAGCCCCAGCATTTT
TRBJ2-4	14	once	TRBV19	NA	CASSTWTNQDIQYF	TGTGCCAGTAGTACCTGGACGAATCAGGACATTCAGTACTTC
TRBJ1-2	13	NA	TRBV19	NA	CASSMRGDYGYTF	TGTGCCAGTAGTATGCGGGGAGACTATGGCTACACCTTC
TRBJ2-1	14	NA	TRBV7-9	TRBD2	CASSSGLAGYEQFF	TGTGCCAGCAGCTCGGGACTAGCGGGTTATGAGCAGTTCTTC
TRBJ2-7	15	NA	TRBV3-1/TRBV3-2	NA	CASSQYPGYSYEQYF	TGTGCCAGCAGCCAATATCCAGGGTACTCCTACGAGCAGTACTTC
TRBJ1-5	15	NA	TRBV10-2	NA	CASSEGGRANQPQHF	TGCGCCAGCAGTGAAGGAGGGCGGGCGAATCAGCCCCAGCATTTT
TRBJ1-1	17	NA	TRBV6-1	TRBD1	CASSAGQGMNWNTEAFF	TGTGCCAGCAGTGCGGGACAGGGTATGAACTGGAACACTGAAGCTTTCTTT
TRBJ2-1	15	NA	TRBV19	TRBD1	CASSIWRDRGDEQFF	TGTGCCAGTAGTATATGGAGGGACAGGGGAGATGAGCAGTTCTTC
TRBJ1-4	15	NA	TRBV9	NA	CASSVEGRSNEKLFF	TGTGCCAGCAGCGTAGAAGGCAGATCGAATGAAAAACTGTTTTTT
TRBJ2-7	14	NA	TRBV11-2	NA	CASRTSWAEGEQYF	TGTGCCAGCAGGACGTCATGGGCGGAAGGGGAGCAGTACTTC
TRBJ1-1	12	NA	TRBV12-5	NA	CASGLENTEAFF	TGTGCTAGTGGTTTGGAGAACACTGAAGCTTTCTTT
TRBJ2-7	15	NA	TRBV28	NA	CASSSEPGASYEQYF	TGTGCCAGCAGTTCCGAGCCGGGAGCTTCCTACGAGCAGTACTTC
TRBJ1-4	14	NA	TRBV19	TRBD1	CASSKTQQGEKLFF	TGTGCCAGTAGTAAGACGCAACAGGGGGAAAAACTGTTTTTT
TRBJ1-2	11	NA	TRBV29-1	NA	CSVGTPYGYTF	TGCAGCGTTGGAACCCCCTATGGCTACACCTTC
TRBJ1-5	12	NA	TRBV6-6	NA	CASSRQDQPQHF	TGTGCCAGCAGTCGGCAGGATCAGCCCCAGCATTTT
TRBJ2-7	16	NA	TRBV5-4	TRBD1	CASTSRRTGGIDEQYF	TGTGCCAGCACCTCACGTCGGACAGGGGGCATTGACGAGCAGTACTTC
TRBJ1-5	15	NA	TRBV9	NA	CASSVGGAGNQPQHF	TGTGCCAGCAGCGTAGGGGGGGCGGGCAATCAGCCCCAGCATTTT
TRBJ2-7	13	NA	TRBV12-3/TRBV12-4	TRBD1	CASSSGGSYEQYF	TGTGCCAGCAGTTCAGGGGGCTCCTACGAGCAGTACTTC
TRBJ2-7	13	NA	TRBV5-6	NA	CASSLGVGSEQYF	TGTGCCAGCAGCTTGGGGGTGGGATCCGAGCAGTACTTC
TRBJ1-2	14	NA	TRBV25-1	TRBD1	CASSGLQGAYGYTF	TGTGCCAGCAGTGGCCTACAGGGGGCTTATGGCTACACCTTC
TRBJ2-5	11	NA	TRBV2	NA	CASSFYETQYF	TGTGCCAGCAGTTTCTATGAGACCCAGTACTTC
TRBJ2-7	14	few	TRBV5-1	NA	CASSLGPNSYEQYF	TGCGCCAGCAGCTTGGGGCCTAACAGCTACGAGCAGTACTTC
TRBJ1-4	12	NA	TRBV9	NA	CASGQDNEKLFF	TGTGCCAGCGGGCAGGATAATGAAAAACTGTTTTTT
TRBJ1-5	15	NA	TRBV15	NA	CATSRGAGSNQPQHF	TGTGCCACCAGCAGAGGGGCAGGGAGCAATCAGCCCCAGCATTTT
TRBJ2-3	15	NA	TRBV7-3	NA	CASSPTALYTDTQYF	TGTGCCAGCAGTCCAACCGCCCTGTACACAGATACGCAGTATTTT
TRBJ1-5	17	once	TRBV7-9	NA	CASSSGSGSYSNQPQHF	TGTGCCAGCAGCTCGGGGTCGGGGTCGTATAGCAATCAGCCCCAGCATTTT
TRBJ1-2	15	NA	TRBV4-1	TRBD1	CASSQEQGADYGYTF	TGCGCCAGCAGCCAGGAACAGGGGGCGGACTATGGCTACACCTTC
TRBJ2-7	15	few	TRBV4-3	NA	CASSQEHGSVYEQYF	TGCGCCAGCAGCCAAGAACACGGGAGTGTCTACGAGCAGTACTTC
TRBJ1-2	16	NA	TRBV5-1	TRBD1	CASSTTDSGGARGYTF	TGCGCCAGCAGCACCACCGACTCAGGGGGCGCTAGGGGCTACACCTTC